This is a list of T cell receptor beta chains from one sample in a study of T cell responses to AZD1222 COVID-19 vaccine. TCRdb's table, derived via immunoSEQ multiplex PCR, lists solely in-frame clones and lacks some. This repertoire shows 100,000 to 150,000 clones, about 85% found once; its top ten account for 1.5%. Sequenced material: peripheral blood, taken on day 0 of AZD1222 vaccination. The receptors shown here come from an adult in good health. Both conserved end residues are part of each CDR3. A D gene is named only where the DNA matches it firmly. The size field is filled for only some rows; it gives once, few, many or a size class.

J: TRBJ1-1
D: -
V: TRBV5-8
size: -
DNA: TGTGCCAGCCCGACGGAGGCGCGGACTGAAGCTTTCTTT
CDR3: CASPTEARTEAFF

J: TRBJ1-2
D: -
V: TRBV10-3
size: -
DNA: TGTGCCATCAGGGAAGATACGACAGCAAGCATTAACTATGGCTACACCTTC
CDR3: CAIREDTTASINYGYTF

J: TRBJ1-2
D: -
V: TRBV27
size: -
DNA: TGTGCCAGCAGTTCCAGGGGCCGAGCTAACTATGGCTACACCTTC
CDR3: CASSSRGRANYGYTF

J: TRBJ1-1
D: -
V: TRBV6-5
size: -
DNA: TGTGCCAGCAGTTACGACGCGAACACTGAAGCTTTCTTT
CDR3: CASSYDANTEAFF

J: TRBJ2-3
D: TRBD2
V: TRBV28
size: -
DNA: TGTGCCAGCAGTAGCGGGGGGAGCACAGATACGCAGTATTTT
CDR3: CASSSGGSTDTQYF

J: TRBJ1-2
D: -
V: TRBV9
size: -
DNA: TGTGCCAGCAGCGTAGTAAGTGGGTATGGCTACACCTTC
CDR3: CASSVVSGYGYTF

J: TRBJ2-7
D: -
V: TRBV13
size: -
DNA: TGTGCCAGCAGCATGGGTCTCTCCGAGCAGTACTTC
CDR3: CASSMGLSEQYF

J: TRBJ1-1
D: TRBD1
V: TRBV7-8
size: once
DNA: TGTGCCAGCAGCTTAAGGTGGGGAGGACAGGGAACCTACACTGAAGCTTTCTTT
CDR3: CASSLRWGGQGTYTEAFF

J: TRBJ2-1
D: -
V: TRBV12-3/TRBV12-4
size: -
DNA: TGTGCCAGCAGTTTTCCCTACAATGAGCAGTTCTTC
CDR3: CASSFPYNEQFF

J: TRBJ1-2
D: TRBD1
V: TRBV2
size: -
DNA: TGCGGAGGACAGGGCACCTATGGCTACACCTTC
CDR3: CGGQGTYGYTF

J: TRBJ1-1
D: -
V: TRBV6-5
size: -
DNA: TGTGCCAGCAGTCGGGGGTCAACTGGGACTGAAGCTTTCTTT
CDR3: CASSRGSTGTEAFF

J: TRBJ2-7
D: -
V: TRBV12-3/TRBV12-4
size: -
DNA: TGTGCCAGCAGTTTACGACGGTACTACGAGCAGTACTTC
CDR3: CASSLRRYYEQYF

J: TRBJ1-6
D: -
V: TRBV3-1/TRBV3-2
size: few
DNA: TGTGCCAGCAGCCATGCAGGGCGTAATTCACCCCTCCACTTT
CDR3: CASSHAGRNSPLHF

J: TRBJ2-7
D: TRBD2
V: TRBV27
size: -
DNA: TGTGCCAGTGCTAGCGGGGGGACCTACGAGCAGTACTTC
CDR3: CASASGGTYEQYF

J: TRBJ1-2
D: -
V: TRBV20-1
size: -
DNA: TGCAGTGCGCCGGGTCTCTATGGCTACACCTTC
CDR3: CSAPGLYGYTF

J: TRBJ1-1
D: -
V: TRBV12-3/TRBV12-4
size: few
DNA: TGTGCCAGCAGTAGACAGGACGGCTCTGTTGCTTTCTTT
CDR3: CASSRQDGSVAFF

J: TRBJ2-7
D: -
V: TRBV7-9
size: -
DNA: TGTGCCAGCAGCTTAGTTGGCGTCCAAGACGAGCAGTACTTC
CDR3: CASSLVGVQDEQYF

J: TRBJ1-6
D: -
V: TRBV20-1
size: -
DNA: TGCAGTGCTCCAGGGTATTCACCCCTCCACTTT
CDR3: CSAPGYSPLHF

J: TRBJ2-7
D: TRBD1
V: TRBV12-3/TRBV12-4
size: once
DNA: TGTGCCAGCAGTTTCACAGGGGGCTACGAGCAGTACTTC
CDR3: CASSFTGGYEQYF

J: TRBJ1-2
D: -
V: TRBV29-1
size: once
DNA: TGCAGCGTTGAGCGGCAACCTAACAATGGCTACACCTTC
CDR3: CSVERQPNNGYTF

J: TRBJ1-1
D: -
V: TRBV7-9
size: -
DNA: TGTGCCAGCAGCAAAGGGCGCTGGGGATCTAACACTGAAGCTTTCTTT
CDR3: CASSKGRWGSNTEAFF

J: TRBJ2-7
D: -
V: TRBV25-1
size: -
DNA: TGTGCCACCACTAGAACAGGCTCCTACGAGCAGTACTTC
CDR3: CATTRTGSYEQYF

J: TRBJ2-2
D: TRBD2
V: TRBV7-3
size: -
DNA: TGTGCCAGCAGCGGGAGGACTAGCGGGGGGATGGAGCTGTTTTTT
CDR3: CASSGRTSGGMELFF

J: TRBJ2-7
D: -
V: TRBV5-1
size: -
DNA: TGCGCCAGCAGCCTGCAGGGGAGGTGGGAGCAGTACTTC
CDR3: CASSLQGRWEQYF

J: TRBJ2-7
D: TRBD1
V: TRBV28
size: -
DNA: TGTGCCATCGAGCCGGGACAGGGGATCCCCTACGAGCAGTACTTC
CDR3: CAIEPGQGIPYEQYF

J: TRBJ1-1
D: -
V: TRBV7-2
size: -
DNA: TGTGCCAGCAGCTTAGGGGACCCCCGGGACACTGAAGCTTTCTTT
CDR3: CASSLGDPRDTEAFF

J: TRBJ2-2
D: TRBD1
V: TRBV7-9
size: few
DNA: TGTGCCAGCAGCGGAAGGACAGGGACGAACACCGGGGAGCTGTTTTTT
CDR3: CASSGRTGTNTGELFF

J: TRBJ1-1
D: -
V: TRBV5-1
size: -
DNA: TGCGCCAGCAGCTTGATGACAGGCACGAACACTGAAGCTTTCTTT
CDR3: CASSLMTGTNTEAFF

J: TRBJ2-2
D: TRBD2
V: TRBV7-6
size: once
DNA: TGTGCCAGCAGCGGGACTAGCGGGGGCCTCGGGGAGCTGTTTTTT
CDR3: CASSGTSGGLGELFF

J: TRBJ2-5
D: -
V: TRBV28
size: -
DNA: TGTGCCAGCAGTTCAACCCAACTACAGGAGACCCAGTACTTC
CDR3: CASSSTQLQETQYF

J: TRBJ1-2
D: -
V: TRBV28
size: -
DNA: TGTGCCAGCAGCTACCTGGGAGGGGAAGGGGGCTACACCTTC
CDR3: CASSYLGGEGGYTF

J: TRBJ1-2
D: TRBD1
V: TRBV28
size: -
DNA: TGTGCCAGCAGTTGGGGTGGACAGGGGGACTATGGCTACACCTTC
CDR3: CASSWGGQGDYGYTF

J: TRBJ1-2
D: -
V: TRBV19
size: few
DNA: TGTGCCAGTAGAAATCCACTAAAGGGAGGCAGGCACTATGGCTACACCTTC
CDR3: CASRNPLKGGRHYGYTF

J: TRBJ2-5
D: -
V: TRBV29-1
size: -
DNA: TGCAGCGTTGACTCTGGGGGAGAGACCCAGTACTTC
CDR3: CSVDSGGETQYF